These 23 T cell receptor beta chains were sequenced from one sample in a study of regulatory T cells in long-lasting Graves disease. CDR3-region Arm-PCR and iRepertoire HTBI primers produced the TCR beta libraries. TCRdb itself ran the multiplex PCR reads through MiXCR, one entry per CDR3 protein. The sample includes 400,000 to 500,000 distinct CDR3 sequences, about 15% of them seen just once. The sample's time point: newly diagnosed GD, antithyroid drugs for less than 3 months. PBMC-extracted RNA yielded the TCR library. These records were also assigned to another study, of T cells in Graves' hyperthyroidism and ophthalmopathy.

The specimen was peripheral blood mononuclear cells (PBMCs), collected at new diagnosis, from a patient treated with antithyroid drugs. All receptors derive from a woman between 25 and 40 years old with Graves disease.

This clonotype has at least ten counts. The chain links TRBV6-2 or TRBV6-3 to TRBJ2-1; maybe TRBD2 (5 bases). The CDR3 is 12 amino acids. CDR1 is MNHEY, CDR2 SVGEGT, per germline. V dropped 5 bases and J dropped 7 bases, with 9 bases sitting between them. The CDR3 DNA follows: TGTGCCAGCAGTGCACTAGGGAATGAGCAGTTCTTC. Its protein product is CASSALGNEQFF.

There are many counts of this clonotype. CDR3 nucleotide sequence: TGTGCCAGCATTGGGACACCGCCGTTCTCCTACGAGCAGTACTTC. Translation gives CASIGTPPFSYEQYF. This chain connects TRBV28 to TRBJ2-7; TRBD1 might be the D (6 bases). V was shortened by 7 bases and J by 0 bases, with 16 bases between the two germline ends. Per the germline V gene, CDR1 is MDHEN and CDR2 is SYDVKM. The CDR3 runs to 15 residues.

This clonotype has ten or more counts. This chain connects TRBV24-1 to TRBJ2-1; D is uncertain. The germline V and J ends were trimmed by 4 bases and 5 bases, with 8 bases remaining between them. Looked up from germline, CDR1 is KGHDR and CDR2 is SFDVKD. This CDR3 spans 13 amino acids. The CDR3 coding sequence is TGTGCCACCAGTGAGATCCGGGACAATGAGCAGTTCTTC. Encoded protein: CATSEIRDNEQFF.

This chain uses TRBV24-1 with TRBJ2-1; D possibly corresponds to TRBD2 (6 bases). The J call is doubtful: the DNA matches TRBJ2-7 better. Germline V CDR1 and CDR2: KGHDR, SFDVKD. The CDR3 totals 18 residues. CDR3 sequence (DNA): TGTGCCACCAGTGATTTTGGAACTAGCAGTCCCTCCTACAATGAGCAGTACTTC. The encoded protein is CATSDFGTSSPSYNEQYF.

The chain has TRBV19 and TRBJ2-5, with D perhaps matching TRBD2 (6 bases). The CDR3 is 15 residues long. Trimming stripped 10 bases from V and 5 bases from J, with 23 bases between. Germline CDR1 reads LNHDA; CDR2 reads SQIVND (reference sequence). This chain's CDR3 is CANKGGKLNVETQYF. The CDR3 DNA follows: TGTGCCAATAAAGGAGGGAAACTGAATGTGGAGACCCAGTACTTC.

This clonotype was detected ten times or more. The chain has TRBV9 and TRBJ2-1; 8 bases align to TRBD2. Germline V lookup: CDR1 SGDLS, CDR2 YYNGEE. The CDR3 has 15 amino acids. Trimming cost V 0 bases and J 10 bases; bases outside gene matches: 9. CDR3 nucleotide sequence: TGTGCCAGCAGCGTAGATTTAACTAGCGGTATAGAGCAGTTCTTC. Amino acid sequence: CASSVDLTSGIEQFF.

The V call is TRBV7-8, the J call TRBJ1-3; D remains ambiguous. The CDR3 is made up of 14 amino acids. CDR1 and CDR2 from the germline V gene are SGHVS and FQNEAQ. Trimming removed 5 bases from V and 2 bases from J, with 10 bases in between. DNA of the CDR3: TGTGCCAGCAGCGCTCGGACTCCTGGAAACACCATATATTTT. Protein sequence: CASSARTPGNTIYF.

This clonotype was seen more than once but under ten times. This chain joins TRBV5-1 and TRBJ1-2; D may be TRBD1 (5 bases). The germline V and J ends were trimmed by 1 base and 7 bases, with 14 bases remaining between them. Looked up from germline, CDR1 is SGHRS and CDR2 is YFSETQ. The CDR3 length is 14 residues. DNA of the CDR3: TGCGCCAGCAGCTTGAGCCACGGACAATCTGGCTACACCTTC. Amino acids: CASSLSHGQSGYTF.

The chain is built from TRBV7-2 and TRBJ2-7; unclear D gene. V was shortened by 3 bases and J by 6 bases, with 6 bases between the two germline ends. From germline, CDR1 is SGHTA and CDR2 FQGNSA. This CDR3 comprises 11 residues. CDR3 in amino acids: CASSFLSEQYF. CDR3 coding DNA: TGTGCCAGCAGCTTTTTGAGCGAGCAGTACTTC.

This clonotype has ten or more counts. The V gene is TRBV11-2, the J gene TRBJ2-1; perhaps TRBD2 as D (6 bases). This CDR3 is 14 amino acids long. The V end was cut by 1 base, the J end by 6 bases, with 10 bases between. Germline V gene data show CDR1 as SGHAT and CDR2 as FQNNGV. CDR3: CASSLGLDSNEQFF. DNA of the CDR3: TGTGCCAGCAGCTTAGGACTAGACTCCAATGAGCAGTTCTTC.

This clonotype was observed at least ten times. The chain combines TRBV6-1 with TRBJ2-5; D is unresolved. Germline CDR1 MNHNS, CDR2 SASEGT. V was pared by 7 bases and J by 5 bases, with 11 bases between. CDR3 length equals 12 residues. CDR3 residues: CASNGPGETQYF. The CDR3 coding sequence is TGTGCCAGCAATGGCCCTGGGGAGACCCAGTACTTC.

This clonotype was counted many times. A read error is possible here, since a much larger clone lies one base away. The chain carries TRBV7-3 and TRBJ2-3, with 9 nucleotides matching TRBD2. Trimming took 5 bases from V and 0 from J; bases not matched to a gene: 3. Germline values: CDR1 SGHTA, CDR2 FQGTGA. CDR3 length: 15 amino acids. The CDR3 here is CASSATSGSTDTQYF. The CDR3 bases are TGTGCCAGCAGCGCAACTAGCGGGAGCACAGATACGCAGTATTTT.

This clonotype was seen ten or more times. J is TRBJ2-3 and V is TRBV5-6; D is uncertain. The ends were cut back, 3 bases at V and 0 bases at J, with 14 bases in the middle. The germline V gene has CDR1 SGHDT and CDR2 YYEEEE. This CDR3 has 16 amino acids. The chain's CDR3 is CASSYPGVSSTDTQYF. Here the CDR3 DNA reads TGTGCCAGCAGCTACCCTGGGGTTTCTAGCACAGATACGCAGTATTTT. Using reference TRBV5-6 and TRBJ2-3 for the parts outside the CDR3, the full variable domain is DAGVTQSPTHLIKTRGQQVTLRCSPKSGHDTVSWYQQALGQGPQFIFQYYEEEERQRGNFPDRFSGHQFPNYSSELNVNALLLGDSALYLCASSYPGVSSTDTQYFGPGTRLTVL.

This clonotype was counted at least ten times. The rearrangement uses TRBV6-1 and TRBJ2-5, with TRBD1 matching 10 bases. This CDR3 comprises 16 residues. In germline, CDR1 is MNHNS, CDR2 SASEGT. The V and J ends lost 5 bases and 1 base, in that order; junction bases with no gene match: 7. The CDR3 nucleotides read TGTGCCAGCAGTACGGACAGGGGGGCCTCCCAAGAGACCCAGTACTTC. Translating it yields CASSTDRGASQETQYF.

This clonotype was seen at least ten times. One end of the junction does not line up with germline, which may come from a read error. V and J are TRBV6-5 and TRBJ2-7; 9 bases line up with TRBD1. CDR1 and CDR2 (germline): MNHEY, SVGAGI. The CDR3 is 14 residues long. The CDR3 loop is CASSWDRVSSEQYF. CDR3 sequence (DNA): TGTGCCAGCAGTTGGGACAGGGTCTCCTCCGAGCAGTACTTC.

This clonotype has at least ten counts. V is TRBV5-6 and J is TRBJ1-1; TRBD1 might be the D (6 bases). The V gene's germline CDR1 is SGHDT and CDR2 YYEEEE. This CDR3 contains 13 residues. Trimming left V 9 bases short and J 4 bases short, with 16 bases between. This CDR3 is CATNGGAGTEAFF. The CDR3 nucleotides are TGTGCCACCAACGGGGGGGCAGGCACTGAAGCTTTCTTT. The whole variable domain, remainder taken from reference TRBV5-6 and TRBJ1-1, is DAGVTQSPTHLIKTRGQQVTLRCSPKSGHDTVSWYQQALGQGPQFIFQYYEEEERQRGNFPDRFSGHQFPNYSSELNVNALLLGDSALYLCATNGGAGTEAFFGQGTRLTVV.

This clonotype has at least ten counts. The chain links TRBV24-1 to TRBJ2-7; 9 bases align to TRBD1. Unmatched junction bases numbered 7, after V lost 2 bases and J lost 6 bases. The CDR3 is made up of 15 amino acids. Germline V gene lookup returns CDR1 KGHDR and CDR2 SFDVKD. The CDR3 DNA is TGTGCCACCAGTGATTCGGGGACAGGGTCATCCGAGCAGTACTTC. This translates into CATSDSGTGSSEQYF.

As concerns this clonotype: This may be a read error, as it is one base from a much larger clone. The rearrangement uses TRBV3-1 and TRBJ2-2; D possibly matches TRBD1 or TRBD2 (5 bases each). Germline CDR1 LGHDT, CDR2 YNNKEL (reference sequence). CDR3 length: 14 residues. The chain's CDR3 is CASSQEWGSGERFF. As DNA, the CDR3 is TGTGCCAGCAGCCAAGAGTGGGGCTCTGGGGAGCGGTTTTTT.

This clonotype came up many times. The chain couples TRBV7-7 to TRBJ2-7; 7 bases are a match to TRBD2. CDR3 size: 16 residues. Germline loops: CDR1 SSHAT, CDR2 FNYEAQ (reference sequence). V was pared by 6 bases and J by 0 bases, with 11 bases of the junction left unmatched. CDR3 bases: TGTGCCAGCAGTTACCTCTGCCGGGAGGACTCCTACGAGCAGTACTTC. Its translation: CASSYLCREDSYEQYF.

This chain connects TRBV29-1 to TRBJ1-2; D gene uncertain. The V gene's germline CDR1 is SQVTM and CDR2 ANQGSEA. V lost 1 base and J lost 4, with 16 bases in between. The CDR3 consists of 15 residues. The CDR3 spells CSVEAVTSTGYGYTF. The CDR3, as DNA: TGCAGCGTTGAAGCCGTAACGTCGACGGGCTATGGCTACACCTTC.

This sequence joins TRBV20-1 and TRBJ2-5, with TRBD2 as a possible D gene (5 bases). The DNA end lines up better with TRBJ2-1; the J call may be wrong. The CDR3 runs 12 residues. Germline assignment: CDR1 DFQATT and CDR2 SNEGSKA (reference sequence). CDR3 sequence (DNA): TGCAGTGCTAGAGGCGGGTACAATGAGCAGTTCTTC. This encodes CSARGGYNEQFF.

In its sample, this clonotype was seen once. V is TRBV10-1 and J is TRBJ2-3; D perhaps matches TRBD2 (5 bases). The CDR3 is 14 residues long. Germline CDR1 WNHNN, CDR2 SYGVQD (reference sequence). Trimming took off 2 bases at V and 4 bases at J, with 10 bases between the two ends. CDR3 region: CASSEASIPDTQYF. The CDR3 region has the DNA TGCGCCAGCAGTGAGGCTAGCATCCCAGATACGCAGTATTTT.

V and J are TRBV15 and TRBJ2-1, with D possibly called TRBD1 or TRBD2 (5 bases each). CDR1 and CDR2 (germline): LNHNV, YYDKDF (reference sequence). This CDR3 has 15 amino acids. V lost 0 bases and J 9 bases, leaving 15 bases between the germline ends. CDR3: CATSRDRGVGSEQFF. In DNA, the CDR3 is TGTGCCACCAGCAGAGATAGGGGAGTGGGTAGTGAGCAGTTCTTC.